This is a list of T cell receptor beta chains from one sample in a study of T-cell memory formation after mild COVID-19. TCRdb used MiXCR to reprocess the 5' RACE reads, holding one entry per CDR3 protein. The top ten hold roughly 2.1% of the sample, which has some 190,000 distinct CDR3 sequences, more than 15% seen once. The sequencing sample was made of PBMCs or a T cell subset sorted from them (not recorded which). Receptors were obtained from an adult woman who had mild COVID-19 (a few samples of this study predate the infection). Cell type and time point are not known. The CDR3 runs from the conserved cysteine through the conserved F or W. Fields, in order: CDR3 protein, CDR3 DNA, J gene, V gene, clone size, D gene. The D gene is left open where the match is weak. Clone size is stated in some rows and not others, as once, few, many or a class when expanded.

cdr3_aa: CASRKGGTYNEQFF
cdr3_nt: TGTGCCAGCAGAAAAGGGGGGACCTACAATGAGCAGTTCTTC
j_call: TRBJ2-1
v_call: TRBV6-2/TRBV6-3
clone_size: .
d_call: .

cdr3_aa: CASSTKRAGGAYTGELFF
cdr3_nt: TGTGCCAGCAGCACCAAACGGGCCGGGGGCGCTTACACCGGGGAGCTGTTTTTT
j_call: TRBJ2-2
v_call: TRBV6-5
clone_size: few
d_call: .

cdr3_aa: CASSLRPGIVPGGGSSYEQYF
cdr3_nt: TGTGCCAGCAGCCTACGCCCGGGGATTGTGCCGGGCGGGGGTTCTTCCTACGAGCAGTACTTC
j_call: TRBJ2-7
v_call: TRBV7-3
clone_size: few
d_call: TRBD2

cdr3_aa: CASSLGPREWEKLFF
cdr3_nt: TGTGCCAGCAGCTTAGGCCCCCGGGAGTGGGAAAAACTGTTTTTT
j_call: TRBJ1-4
v_call: TRBV7-6
clone_size: few
d_call: .

cdr3_aa: CASSPGRGTGSTGELFF
cdr3_nt: TGTGCCAGCAGCCCGGGAAGGGGGACAGGGAGCACCGGGGAGCTGTTTTTT
j_call: TRBJ2-2
v_call: TRBV7-2
clone_size: .
d_call: TRBD1

cdr3_aa: CASTPRGSGYNEQFF
cdr3_nt: TGTGCCAGCACCCCTCGCGGGAGTGGCTACAATGAGCAGTTCTTC
j_call: TRBJ2-1
v_call: TRBV12-3/TRBV12-4
clone_size: .
d_call: TRBD2

cdr3_aa: CATSGDRHYGYTF
cdr3_nt: TGTGCCACCAGCGGGGACCGCCACTATGGCTACACCTTC
j_call: TRBJ1-2
v_call: TRBV15
clone_size: .
d_call: .

cdr3_aa: CASSFTDSANTGELFF
cdr3_nt: TGCGCCAGCAGCTTTACGGACAGCGCGAACACCGGGGAGCTGTTTTTT
j_call: TRBJ2-2
v_call: TRBV5-1
clone_size: few
d_call: .

cdr3_aa: CASSSLAPYEQYF
cdr3_nt: TGTGCCAGCAGCTCGTTAGCCCCCTACGAGCAGTACTTC
j_call: TRBJ2-7
v_call: TRBV7-2
clone_size: .
d_call: .

cdr3_aa: CASSLGTGSNYGYTF
cdr3_nt: TGTGCCAGCAGCTTGGGGACAGGGTCTAACTATGGCTACACCTTC
j_call: TRBJ1-2
v_call: TRBV5-4
clone_size: .
d_call: TRBD1